A selection of T cell receptor beta chains follows, all from one sample in a study of CD8+CD57+ T cells in acquired aplastic anemia. TCRdb itself ran the reads through MiXCR, one entry per CDR3 protein. The data hold under 500,000 distinct CDR3 sequences, with around a third observed a single time. Sequenced sample: sorted CD4+, CD8+, or CD8+CD57+ T cells (not recorded which) from PBMCs. The receptors were gathered from a human donor with aplastic anemia. Both conserved end residues are part of each CDR3. Expanded clones get a size class; other rows say once, few or many, or leave the size out.

abundance | j_gene | v_gene | CDR3aa
few | TRBJ1-2 | TRBV29-1 | CSVRGSTYGYTF
few | TRBJ2-1 | TRBV24-1 | CATSYGEPRGNEQFF
NA | TRBJ2-5 | TRBV20-1 | CSATDRVETQYF
NA | TRBJ1-1 | TRBV10-3 | CAISWTSGLVTEAFF
many | TRBJ1-6 | TRBV10-1 | CASSRGGVHSPLHF
many | TRBJ1-2 | TRBV7-2 | CASSFGPGTGFGYTF
NA | TRBJ2-7 | TRBV3-1 | CASSIHTSGNYEQYF
once | TRBJ2-3 | TRBV10-2 | CASRETGRGRDTQYF
NA | TRBJ1-1 | TRBV2 | CASTIRGGGEAFF
few | TRBJ1-4 | TRBV5-1 | CASSLMPSQKLFF
NA | TRBJ1-4 | TRBV7-9 | CASSLQPNNEKLFF
NA | TRBJ2-6 | TRBV29-1 | CSVGGQGANVLTF
few | TRBJ2-4 | TRBV9 | CASSVGGAGGENIQYF
few | TRBJ2-1 | TRBV5-1 | CASSFEGPYNEQFF
many | TRBJ2-3 | TRBV7-8 | CASSYGPTDTQYF
NA | TRBJ2-7 | TRBV7-8 | CASSTGLRTSGTYEQYF
many | TRBJ2-7 | TRBV7-2 | CASSPRAFGSQQQYF
many | TRBJ2-7 | TRBV5-1 | CASSLAYRDEQYF
many | TRBJ2-5 | TRBV19 | CASSTRTAAKETQYF
many | TRBJ2-7 | TRBV5-1 | CASSFGTSGSYEQYF
many | TRBJ2-7 | TRBV20-1 | CSATSKGQGTHEQYF
many | TRBJ1-6 | TRBV7-8 | CASSLSSNSPLHF
NA | TRBJ2-5 | TRBV7-3 | CASSLGGIGYQETQYF
NA | TRBJ1-5 | TRBV2 | CASSYGRGGTNQPQHF
NA | TRBJ2-5 | TRBV11-2 | CASRVAGGRSGTQYF
NA | TRBJ1-2 | TRBV25-1 | CASSLEPGQNFYGYTF
many | TRBJ1-2 | TRBV5-1 | CASSEGQGNYGYTF
NA | TRBJ1-5 | TRBV12-3/TRBV12-4 | CASSKTGGLNQPQHF
NA | TRBJ2-2 | TRBV20-1 | CSATDRGNTGELFF
many | TRBJ2-4 | TRBV2 | CASTSGTLAKNIQYF
NA | TRBJ1-2 | TRBV19 | CASSTPGQDPGYTF
NA | TRBJ2-3 | TRBV11-2 | CASSFPTKSTDTQYF
medium-sized | TRBJ1-2 | TRBV7-9 | CASSLMDGYTF
NA | TRBJ2-7 | TRBV20-1 | CSANVRTGTYEQCF
many | TRBJ2-7 | TRBV7-2 | CASSSAGNVPYEQYF
few | TRBJ1-6 | TRBV4-3 | CASSHSRDRDSPLHF
once | TRBJ2-7 | TRBV20-1 | CSAPVGTGRHEQYF
NA | TRBJ2-7 | TRBV25-1 | CASSEIRQDVYEQYF
NA | TRBJ2-1 | TRBV15 | CATSRARDRANEQFF
many | TRBJ2-7 | TRBV7-2 | CASSLMGVTYEQYF
many | TRBJ2-1 | TRBV7-3 | CASSLTLGGRGDEQFF
few | TRBJ2-7 | TRBV19 | CASSYSGGHLYEQYF
many | TRBJ1-6 | TRBV20-1 | CSARVDGVGNSPLHF
few | TRBJ2-5 | TRBV20-1 | CSASRTSGGAVGTQYF
once | TRBJ1-3 | TRBV29-1 | CSVFGGTGNTIYF
many | TRBJ1-2 | TRBV7-2 | CASSLVDRDYGYTF
NA | TRBJ1-6 | TRBV6-5 | CASSYSGRNHSPLHF
once | TRBJ2-1 | TRBV2 | CASSQLTGYNEQFF
many | TRBJ1-1 | TRBV14 | CASSQLDRGPVTEAFF
NA | TRBJ2-3 | TRBV25-1 | CASTTSGGHEDTQYF
NA | TRBJ2-7 | TRBV18 | CASSRGQIYEQYF
NA | TRBJ2-7 | TRBV5-1 | CASSTESYEQYF
few | TRBJ1-1 | TRBV5-1 | CASSQGVGNTEAFF
NA | TRBJ2-3 | TRBV9 | CASSFGGLADTQYF
few | TRBJ2-7 | TRBV5-6 | CASGDRDRGIHEQHF
NA | TRBJ2-2 | TRBV19 | CASKMTGPDTGELFF
many | TRBJ2-7 | TRBV9 | CASSKRDVDYEQYF
NA | TRBJ1-1 | TRBV4-2 | CASSQAPPGQSYMNTEAFF
few | TRBJ2-2 | TRBV7-9 | CASSPNIGELFF